This T cell receptor (beta chain) is from a study of T-cell reconstitution after alpha-beta-depleted transplantation in children. This sample's TCRbeta library carried unique molecular identifier barcodes. TCRdb used MiXCR to reprocess the PCR reads, holding one entry per CDR3 protein. Of hundreds of thousands of distinct CDR3 sequences detected, around 16% appear once; the ten largest clones hold about 1.1%. The table lists this clonotype with many counts. Germline V gene sequence: CDR1 LNHNV, CDR2 YYDKDF (reference sequence). The ends were cut back, 5 bases at V and 1 base at J, with 14 bases in the middle. The CDR3 spans 15 residues.

The clonotype comes from a human donor who donated a stem cell graft to a child with acute myeloid leukemia. The chain couples TRBV15 to TRBJ1-2; weak D call: TRBD1 (5 bases). The specimen was PBMCs from the stem cell graft donor, collected from the stem cell graft. The CDR3 protein is CATSPKRDGNYGYTF. In DNA form, the CDR3 reads TGTGCCACCAGCCCGAAAAGGGACGGTAACTATGGCTACACCTTC. Looking up the rest from reference TRBV15 and TRBJ1-2 gives the full variable domain: DAMVIQNPRYQVTQFGKPVTLSCSQTLNHNVMYWYQQKSSQAPKLLFHYYDKDFNNEADTPDNFQSRRPNTSFCFLDIRSPGLGDTAMYLCATSPKRDGNYGYTFGSGTRLTVV.